These 28 T cell receptor beta chains came from one sample sequenced in a study of glioma-infiltrating T cells after dendritic cell vaccination. Clones were sequenced by immunoSEQ multiplex PCR, and TCRdb holds only the in-frame ones, with some missing. Among 65,000 to 80,000 clones listed, around 87% were seen once. As to time point: after dendritic cell vaccination, including at tumor progression/relapse. The source was blood, collected after dendritic cell vaccination. The receptor set was obtained from a human donor with glioblastoma.

This chain links TRBV15 with TRBJ2-4; maybe TRBD2 (6 bases). Germline assignment: CDR1 LNHNV and CDR2 YYDKDF (reference sequence). The CDR3 runs 15 residues. The ends were cut back, 0 bases at V and 2 bases at J, with 8 bases in the middle. CDR3 protein: CATSREGGTKNIQYF. CDR3 in DNA: TGTGCCACCAGCAGAGAAGGAGGGACCAAAAACATTCAGTACTTC.

The gene calls are TRBV5-1 and TRBJ1-2; maybe TRBD1 (6 bases). The CDR3 length is 13 residues. Germline CDR1 SGHRS, CDR2 YFSETQ. V gave up 4 bases and J gave up 4 bases, with 11 bases separating them. CDR3 bases: TGCGCCAGCAGCCCTACAGGGCCCTATGGCTACACCTTC. It codes for CASSPTGPYGYTF.

Comment on this clone: The same CDR3 also results from other DNA sequences found in this sample. The genes are TRBV5-1 and TRBJ2-7; 15 bases map to TRBD2. This CDR3 is 16 amino acids long. In germline, CDR1 is SGHRS, CDR2 YFSETQ. The trim removed 4 bases at V and 4 bases at J, leaving 6 bases unmatched. The CDR3 sequence: CASSPGLAGGPYEQYF. CDR3 DNA sequence: TGCGCCAGCAGCCCGGGACTAGCGGGAGGTCCTTACGAGCAGTACTTC.

This clone was counted a few times. The chain links TRBV2 to TRBJ2-3, with D perhaps TRBD2 (6 bases). Germline V gene data show CDR1 as SNHLY and CDR2 as FYNNEI. There are 16 residues in the CDR3. V lost 9 bases and J lost 1, with 20 bases in between. CDR3 nucleotides: TGTGCCAGTTCCGTGACCGGGGGACTGCGCACAGATACGCAGTATTTT. This codes for CASSVTGGLRTDTQYF.

The chain employs TRBV6-5 and TRBJ1-1; D unclear. CDR3 size: 12 residues. The V end was cut by 7 bases, the J end by 4 bases, with 10 bases between. Germline assignment: CDR1 MNHEY and CDR2 SVGAGI. The CDR3 region has the DNA TGTGCCAGCACCGACCCGGGCACTGAAGCTTTCTTT. Translated, it gives CASTDPGTEAFF.

The chain couples TRBV6-5 to TRBJ1-5; 10 bases are a match to TRBD1. This CDR3 region has 15 residues. V lost 7 bases and J lost 4; bases outside the gene matches: 7. Germline assignment: CDR1 MNHEY and CDR2 SVGAGI. The CDR3 spells CASTRGTGENQPQHF. Here the CDR3 DNA reads TGTGCCAGCACCCGTGGGACAGGGGAAAATCAGCCCCAGCATTTT.

This clone was seen a few times. The chain couples TRBV14 to TRBJ2-7; 11 bases match TRBD2. Germline CDR1 is SGHDN and CDR2 is FVKESK. This CDR3 spans 14 amino acids. The junction had 7 bases not matched to a gene; V was cut back by 5 bases and J by 7 bases. CDR3 in DNA: TGTGCCAGCAGCATCCGACTAGCGGGGAATGAGCAGTACTTC. As protein: CASSIRLAGNEQYF.

The chain links TRBV27 to TRBJ2-5; 11 bases are a match to TRBD1. J was trimmed by 2 bases and V by 5 bases; bases with no gene match: 7. The CDR3 has 16 amino acids. Germline V gene data show CDR1 as MNHEY and CDR2 as SMNVEV (reference sequence). In DNA form, the CDR3 reads TGTGCCAGCAGTCCACGCCGGGACAGGGGGCAAGAGACCCAGTACTTC. This codes for CASSPRRDRGQETQYF.

The CDR3 DNA reads TGTGCCAGCAGCCGTACAGGGGGGAAAAACTACGAGCAGTACTTC. Its translation is CASSRTGGKNYEQYF. The chain carries TRBV7-2 and TRBJ2-7; 8 bases map to TRBD1. Germline-derived CDR1 and CDR2 are SGHTA and FQGNSA. V shed 5 bases and J 3 bases; nucleotides not matched to a gene: 9. CDR3 length: 15 residues.

The chain employs TRBV5-1 and TRBJ1-1; D gene unclear. Germline-derived CDR1 and CDR2 are SGHRS and YFSETQ. This CDR3 has 14 amino acids. Trimming removed 2 bases at V and 0 bases at J, with 8 bases between. CDR3 nucleotide sequence: TGCGCCAGCAGCTTTACGTCGGTGAACACTGAAGCTTTCTTT. Translated: CASSFTSVNTEAFF.

This rearrangement joins TRBV30 to TRBJ1-2; 8 bases are a match to TRBD1. Germline V gene lookup returns CDR1 GTSNPN and CDR2 SVGIG (reference sequence). The CDR3 spans 15 residues. The ends lost 7 bases at V and 0 bases at J; junction bases unmatched: 10. The CDR3 DNA sequence: TGTGCCTCCCCGGCAGGGGGCATAGCTAACTATGGCTACACCTTC. Translation gives CASPAGGIANYGYTF.

The chain combines TRBV19 with TRBJ1-1; D uncertain. V dropped 1 base and J dropped 3 bases, with 12 bases sitting between them. Per germline, CDR1 LNHDA and CDR2 SQIVND (reference sequence). The CDR3 sequence is 15 residues long. CDR3 amino acids: CASSIGPGRYTEAFF. Here the CDR3 DNA reads TGTGCCAGTAGTATAGGTCCGGGGAGATACACTGAAGCTTTCTTT. The full variable domain, completed using reference TRBV19 and TRBJ1-1, is DGGITQSPKYLFRKEGQNVTLSCEQNLNHDAMYWYRQDPGQGLRLIYYSQIVNDFQKGDIAEGYSVSREKKESFPLTVTSAQKNPTAFYLCASSIGPGRYTEAFFGQGTRLTVV.

The chain recombines TRBV29-1 with TRBJ2-3; D unresolved. The CDR3 consists of 12 residues. V gave up 1 base and J gave up 3 bases, with 5 bases separating them. The V gene's germline CDR1 is SQVTM and CDR2 ANQGSEA. CDR3 region: CSVEASTDTQYF. The CDR3, as DNA: TGCAGCGTTGAAGCGTCGACAGATACGCAGTATTTT.

This chain links TRBV28 with TRBJ1-2, with 11 nucleotides matching TRBD1. Per germline, CDR1 MDHEN and CDR2 SYDVKM. The CDR3 contains 15 residues. V shed 7 bases and J 3 bases; nucleotides not matched to a gene: 7. The CDR3 loop reads CASTAWGQGDYGYTF. CDR3 nucleotides: TGTGCCAGCACTGCGTGGGGACAGGGGGACTATGGCTACACCTTC.

CDR3 nucleotides: TGTGCCAGCAGCTCGAGAACCGGGATCCAAGTTGGAGGCTACACCTTC. As protein: CASSSRTGIQVGGYTF. This chain uses TRBV7-8 with TRBJ1-2; D gene unclear. V was pared by 4 bases and J by 8 bases, with 23 bases between. Per the germline V gene, CDR1 is SGHVS and CDR2 is FQNEAQ. CDR3 length: 16 amino acids.

This rearrangement joins TRBV29-1 to TRBJ2-3; perhaps TRBD2 as D (5 bases). CDR3 length equals 13 residues. V lost 2 bases and J lost 3, with 9 bases in between. Germline V gives CDR1 SQVTM, CDR2 ANQGSEA. The CDR3 DNA follows: TGCAGCGTTGAAACGCTAGCAACAGATACGCAGTATTTT. Amino acids: CSVETLATDTQYF.

The chain combines TRBV5-4 with TRBJ2-5, with D possibly being TRBD2 (6 bases). V lost 3 bases and J lost 2, with 11 bases in between. The CDR3 loop spans 14 amino acids. Germline-derived CDR1 and CDR2 are SGHNT and YYREEE (reference sequence). The CDR3: CASSSGTQQETQYF. CDR3 nucleotide sequence: TGTGCCAGCAGCTCCGGGACTCAACAAGAGACCCAGTACTTC.

The CDR3, as DNA: TGCGCCAGCAGCCTCCAGGATTTCGAGCAGTACTTC. Amino acids: CASSLQDFEQYF. The chain combines TRBV5-1 with TRBJ2-7; D remains ambiguous. V shed 4 bases and J shed 6 bases, with 11 bases lying between them. Looked up from germline, CDR1 is SGHRS and CDR2 is YFSETQ. This CDR3 has 12 amino acids.

This chain connects TRBV7-8 to TRBJ1-5; D uncertain. The CDR3 covers 13 residues. The V and J ends lost 5 bases and 6 bases respectively, with 11 bases between them. CDR1 and CDR2 from the germline V gene are SGHVS and FQNEAQ. CDR3 loop: CASSVEGSQPQHF. The CDR3 coding sequence is TGTGCCAGCAGCGTTGAGGGTAGTCAGCCCCAGCATTTT.

V and J are TRBV11-2 and TRBJ2-1, with a tentative D call TRBD2 (5 bases). The germline V gene encodes CDR1 SGHAT and CDR2 FQNNGV. V shed 7 bases and J shed 2 bases, with 15 bases lying between them. The CDR3 extends over 15 amino acids. The CDR3 DNA is TGTGCCAGCAAACCCGCCGGGGTCACCTACAATGAGCAGTTCTTC. Translating it yields CASKPAGVTYNEQFF.

The chain combines TRBV5-1 with TRBJ2-7, with 9 nucleotides matching TRBD1. CDR3 length: 14 amino acids. Germline lookup yields CDR1 SGHRS and CDR2 YFSETQ. The junction had 2 bases not matched to a gene; V was cut back by 0 bases and J by 4 bases. DNA for the CDR3: TGCGCCAGCAGCTTGGGGGGGACAGGGTACGAGCAGTACTTC. It codes for CASSLGGTGYEQYF.

The rearrangement uses TRBV7-3 and TRBJ1-5, with D hard to call. The CDR3 covers 13 residues. CDR1 SGHTA and CDR2 FQGTGA come from the germline V gene. Between the trimmed V and J ends, which lost 2 bases and 5 bases, there was a span of 7 bases. The CDR3 DNA reads TGTGCCAGCAGCTTAGGCCTGGATCAGCCCCAGCATTTT. Its protein product is CASSLGLDQPQHF.

The gene calls are TRBV19 and TRBJ1-1; the D gene is possibly TRBD1 (5 bases). Trimming stripped 3 bases from V and 6 bases from J, with 14 bases between. The CDR3 has 14 amino acids. Per the germline V gene, CDR1 is LNHDA and CDR2 is SQIVND (reference sequence). The CDR3 loop reads CASSMEGVSAEAFF. The CDR3 DNA reads TGTGCCAGTAGTATGGAAGGGGTATCAGCTGAAGCTTTCTTT. The full variable domain, in which reference TRBV19 and TRBJ1-1 provide the parts outside the CDR3, is DGGITQSPKYLFRKEGQNVTLSCEQNLNHDAMYWYRQDPGQGLRLIYYSQIVNDFQKGDIAEGYSVSREKKESFPLTVTSAQKNPTAFYLCASSMEGVSAEAFFGQGTRLTVV.

V gene TRBV7-9 combines with J gene TRBJ2-2, with 13 bases lining up with TRBD2. Trimming at V came to 3 bases and at J to 8 bases, leaving 6 bases not matched to a gene. The CDR3 is 16 residues long. Germline CDR1 SEHNR, CDR2 FQNEAQ (reference sequence). The CDR3: CASSLGLAGTTGELFF. The CDR3 nucleotides read TGTGCCAGCAGCTTGGGACTAGCGGGGACAACTGGGGAGCTGTTTTTT.

This rearrangement joins TRBV5-6 to TRBJ1-2, with a weak D call TRBD1 (5 bases). Germline V gives CDR1 SGHDT, CDR2 YYEEEE. This CDR3 contains 14 residues. V shed 5 bases and J shed 4 bases, with 15 bases lying between them. CDR3 coding DNA: TGTGCCAGCAGTTATATCAGGGAAGGCTATGGCTACACCTTC. This encodes CASSYIREGYGYTF.

This chain links TRBV5-6 with TRBJ1-1; TRBD1 agrees at 8 bases. The CDR3 length is 17 residues. Germline V gives CDR1 SGHDT, CDR2 YYEEEE. V shed 1 base, J shed 7 bases, and the junction held 15 bases outside the gene matches. The DNA for the CDR3 is TGTGCCAGCAGCTTGCCGGGACAGGTGTCCCGAGAGGGTGAAGCTTTCTTT. It encodes CASSLPGQVSREGEAFF.

The chain links TRBV2 to TRBJ2-3; no clear D. V lost 8 bases and J lost 4, with 7 bases in between. There are 11 residues in the CDR3. The germline V gene encodes CDR1 SNHLY and CDR2 FYNNEI. CDR3 DNA sequence: TGTGCCAGCCCAGAGGCAGATACGCAGTATTTT. Its protein is CASPEADTQYF.

There are a few counts of this clone. V is TRBV7-2 and J is TRBJ1-5, with D perhaps matching TRBD1 (5 bases). This CDR3 spans 15 amino acids. Germline lookup yields CDR1 SGHTA and CDR2 FQGNSA. V lost 5 bases, J lost 1 base, and 12 bases lay in between. CDR3: CASSRGGGSNQPQHF. The CDR3 bases are TGTGCCAGCAGCCGGGGGGGAGGAAGCAATCAGCCCCAGCATTTT.